Detailed here is one T cell receptor beta chain. Its antigen is currently unknown. The data were taken from a study of identical twins. Findings and caveats of the study: Alpha sequences that were out-of-frame and twin-shared showed an excess of low generation probability. Conclusions were drawn cross-sectionally by statistical analysis, without following the same donors.

TCRdb used MiXCR to reprocess the 5' RACE reads, holding one entry per CDR3 protein. The sample shows about 520,000 distinct CDR3 sequences, under 25% of them seen only once. This sample was shared with a second study, whose subject was T cells expressing NK-cell markers. That source adds: Source material for TCR beta repertoires consisted of sorted CD3+CD56+NKG2C+, CD3+CD56+NKG2C- and CD3+CD56-NKG2C+ T cells.

This TCR came from a woman between 18 and 29 years old in good health. Sequenced input: CD4+ T cells sorted from blood.

The CDR3 protein is CSASAVEQYF. In DNA, the CDR3 is TGCAGTGCTAGCGCAGTGGAGCAGTATTTT. This chain joins TRBV20-1 and TRBJ2-3; D uncertain. V was shortened by 3 bases and J by 11 bases, with 9 bases between the two germline ends. CDR1 is DFQATT, CDR2 SNEGSKA, per germline (reference sequence). This CDR3 has 10 amino acids.